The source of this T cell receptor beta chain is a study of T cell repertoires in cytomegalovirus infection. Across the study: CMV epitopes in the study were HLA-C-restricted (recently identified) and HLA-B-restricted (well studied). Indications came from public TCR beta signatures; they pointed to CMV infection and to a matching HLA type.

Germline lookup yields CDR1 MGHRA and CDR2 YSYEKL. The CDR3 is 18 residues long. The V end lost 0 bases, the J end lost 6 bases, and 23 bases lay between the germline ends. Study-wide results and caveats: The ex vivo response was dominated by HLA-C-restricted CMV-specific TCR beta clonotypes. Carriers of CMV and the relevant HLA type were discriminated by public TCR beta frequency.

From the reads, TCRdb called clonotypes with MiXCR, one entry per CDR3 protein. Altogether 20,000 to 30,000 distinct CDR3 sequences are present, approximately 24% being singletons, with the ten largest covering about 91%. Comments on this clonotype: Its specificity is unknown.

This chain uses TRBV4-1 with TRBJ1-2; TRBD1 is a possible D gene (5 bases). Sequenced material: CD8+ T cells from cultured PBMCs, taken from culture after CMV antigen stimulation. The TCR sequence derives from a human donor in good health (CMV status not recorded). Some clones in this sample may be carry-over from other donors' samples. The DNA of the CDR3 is TGCGCCAGCAGCCAAGATTTAAGGTCCAGGGCCTTTGTGGATGGCTACACCTTC. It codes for CASSQDLRSRAFVDGYTF.